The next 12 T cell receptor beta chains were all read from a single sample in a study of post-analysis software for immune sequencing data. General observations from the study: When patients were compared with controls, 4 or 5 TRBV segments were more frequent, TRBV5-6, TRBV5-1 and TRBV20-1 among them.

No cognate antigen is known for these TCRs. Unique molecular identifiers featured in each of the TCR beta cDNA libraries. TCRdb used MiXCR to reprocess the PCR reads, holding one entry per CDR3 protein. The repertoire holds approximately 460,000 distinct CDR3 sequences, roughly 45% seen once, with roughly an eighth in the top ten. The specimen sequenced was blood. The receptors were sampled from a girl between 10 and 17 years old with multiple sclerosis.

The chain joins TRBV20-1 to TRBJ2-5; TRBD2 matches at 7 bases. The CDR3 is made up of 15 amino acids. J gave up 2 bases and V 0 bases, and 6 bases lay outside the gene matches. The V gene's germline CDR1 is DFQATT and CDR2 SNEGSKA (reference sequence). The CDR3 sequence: CSAREAASGQETQYF. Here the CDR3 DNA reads TGCAGTGCTAGAGAGGCGGCTAGCGGTCAAGAGACCCAGTACTTC.

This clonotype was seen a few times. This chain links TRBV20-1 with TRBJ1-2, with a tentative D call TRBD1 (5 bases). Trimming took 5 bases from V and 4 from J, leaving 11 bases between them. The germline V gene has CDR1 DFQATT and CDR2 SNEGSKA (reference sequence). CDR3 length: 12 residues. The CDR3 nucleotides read TGCAGTGCTGCTCCGGGACCCTATGGCTACACCTTC. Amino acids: CSAAPGPYGYTF.

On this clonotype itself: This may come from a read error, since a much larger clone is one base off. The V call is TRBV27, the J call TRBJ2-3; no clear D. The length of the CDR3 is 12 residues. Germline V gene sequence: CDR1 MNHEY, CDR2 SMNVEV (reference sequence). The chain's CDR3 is CASSRNTDTRYF. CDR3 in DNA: TGTGCCAGCAGTCGCAACACAGATACGCGGTATTTT.

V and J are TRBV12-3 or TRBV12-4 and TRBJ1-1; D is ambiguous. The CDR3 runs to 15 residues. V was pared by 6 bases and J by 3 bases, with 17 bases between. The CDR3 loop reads CASSPLEGMDTEAFF. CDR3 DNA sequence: TGTGCCAGCAGCCCCTTAGAGGGAATGGACACTGAAGCTTTCTTT.

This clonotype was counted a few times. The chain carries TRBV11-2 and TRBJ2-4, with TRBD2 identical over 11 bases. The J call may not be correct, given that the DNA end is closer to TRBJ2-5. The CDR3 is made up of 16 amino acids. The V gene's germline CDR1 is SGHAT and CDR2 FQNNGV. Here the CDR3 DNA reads TGTGCCAGCAGCTCCCTACTAGCGGGAGCAAGGGAGACCCAGTACTTC. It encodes CASSSLLAGARETQYF.

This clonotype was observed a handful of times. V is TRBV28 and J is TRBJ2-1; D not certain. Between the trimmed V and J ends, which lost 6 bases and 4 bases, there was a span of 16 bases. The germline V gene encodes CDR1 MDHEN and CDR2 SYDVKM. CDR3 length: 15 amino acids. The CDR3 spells CASRRLAIGYNEQFF. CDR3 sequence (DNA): TGTGCCAGCAGGCGCTTGGCAATCGGGTACAATGAGCAGTTCTTC.

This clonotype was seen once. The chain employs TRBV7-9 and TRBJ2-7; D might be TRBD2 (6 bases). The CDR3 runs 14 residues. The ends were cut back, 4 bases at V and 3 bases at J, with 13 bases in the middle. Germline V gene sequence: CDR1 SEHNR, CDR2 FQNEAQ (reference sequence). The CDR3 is CASSSSGGFYEQYF. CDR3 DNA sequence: TGTGCCAGCAGCTCTTCAGGAGGGTTCTACGAGCAGTACTTC.

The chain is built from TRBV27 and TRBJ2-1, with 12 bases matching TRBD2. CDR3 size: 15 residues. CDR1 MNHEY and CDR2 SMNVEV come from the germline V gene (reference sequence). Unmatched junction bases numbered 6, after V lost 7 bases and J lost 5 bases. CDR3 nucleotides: TGTGCCAGCACCCGTCTAGCGGGGGGGAACAATGAGCAGTTCTTC. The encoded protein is CASTRLAGGNNEQFF.

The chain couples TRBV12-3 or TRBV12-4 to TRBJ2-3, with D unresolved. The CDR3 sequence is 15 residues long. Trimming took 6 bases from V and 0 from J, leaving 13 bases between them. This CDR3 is CASSYRAVSTDTQYF. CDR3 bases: TGTGCCAGCAGCTACCGTGCGGTCAGCACAGATACGCAGTATTTT.

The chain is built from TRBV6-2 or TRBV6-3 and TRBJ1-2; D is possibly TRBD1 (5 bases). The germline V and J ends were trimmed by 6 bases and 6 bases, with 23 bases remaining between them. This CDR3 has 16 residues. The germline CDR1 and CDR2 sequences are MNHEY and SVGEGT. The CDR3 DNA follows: TGTGCCAGCAGCCGCCCTCAGGGAATGTATGCGGATGGCTACACCTTC. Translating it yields CASSRPQGMYADGYTF.

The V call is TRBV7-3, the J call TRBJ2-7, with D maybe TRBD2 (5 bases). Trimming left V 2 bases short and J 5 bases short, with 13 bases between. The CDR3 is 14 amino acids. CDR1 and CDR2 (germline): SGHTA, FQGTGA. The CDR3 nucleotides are TGTGCCAGCAGCTTAGTCGGGATTGGCGACGAGCAGTACTTC. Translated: CASSLVGIGDEQYF.

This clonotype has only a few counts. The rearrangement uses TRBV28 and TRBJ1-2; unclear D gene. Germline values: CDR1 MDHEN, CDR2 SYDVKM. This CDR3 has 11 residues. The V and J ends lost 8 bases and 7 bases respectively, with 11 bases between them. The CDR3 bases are TGTGCCAGCTTCTATATGGGTGGCTACACCTTC. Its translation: CASFYMGGYTF.